Shown below are 32 T cell receptor beta chains from a single sample sequenced in a study of blood T cell repertoires in COVID-19. Clones were sequenced by immunoSEQ multiplex PCR, and TCRdb holds only the in-frame ones, with some missing. Among tens of thousands of clones listed, around 90% were seen once. Sequencing used peripheral blood. The receptors come from a human donor in a cohort sampled during active COVID-19.

This chain joins TRBV28 and TRBJ1-1, with 7 nucleotides matching TRBD1. The CDR3 is 13 residues long. Germline-derived CDR1 and CDR2 are MDHEN and SYDVKM. J gave up 4 bases and V 2 bases, and 1 base lay outside the gene matches. CDR3 sequence: CASSLQGGTEAFF. CDR3 bases: TGTGCCAGCAGTTTACAGGGGGGCACTGAAGCTTTCTTT.

This chain joins TRBV4-2 and TRBJ2-1; TRBD1 matches 8 bases. V shed 5 bases, J shed 3 bases, and the junction held 9 bases outside the gene matches. This CDR3 contains 16 residues. Germline CDR1 is LGHNA and CDR2 is YNFKEQ. CDR3 sequence (DNA): TGTGCCAGCAGCTCCTCAACAGGGGGTGTCTACAATGAGCAGTTCTTC. Translating it yields CASSSSTGGVYNEQFF.

The chain employs TRBV30 and TRBJ2-3; D might be TRBD1 (5 bases). Trimming removed 0 bases at V and 3 bases at J, with 10 bases between. The V gene's germline CDR1 is GTSNPN and CDR2 SVGIG (reference sequence). This CDR3 is built from 14 residues. The CDR3 DNA sequence: TGTGCCTGGAGTGTTTCCACAGGAACAGATACGCAGTATTTT. This encodes CAWSVSTGTDTQYF.

V usage is TRBV27 and J usage is TRBJ1-3; tentatively, D is TRBD1 (5 bases). The germline V and J ends were trimmed by 5 bases and 2 bases, with 13 bases remaining between them. The CDR3 has 15 amino acids. Germline-derived CDR1 and CDR2 are MNHEY and SMNVEV (reference sequence). The CDR3 bases are TGTGCCAGCAGTCCGAACAGGATCCCTGGAAACACCATATATTTT. This encodes CASSPNRIPGNTIYF.

The rearrangement uses TRBV3-1 (or the pseudogene TRBV3-2) and TRBJ2-7; no firm D call. The CDR3 covers 11 residues. Germline CDR1 is LGHDT and CDR2 is YNNKEL (reference sequence). V shed 5 bases and J shed 1 base, with 3 bases lying between them. In DNA, the CDR3 is TGTGCCAGCAGCTCTTCCTACGAGCAGTACTTC. It yields the protein CASSSSYEQYF.

The V and J genes are TRBV12-5 and TRBJ2-5, with 10 bases that match TRBD1. The CDR3 sequence is 16 residues long. Germline CDR1 and CDR2: LGHNT and FRNRAP. Trimming cost V 1 base and J 4 bases; bases outside gene matches: 6. The CDR3 nucleotides read TGTGCTAGTGGTTTGGGGGACAGGGGCCTTGGAGAGACCCAGTACTTC. The encoded protein is CASGLGDRGLGETQYF.

The sample holds one count of this clone. J is TRBJ2-7 and V is TRBV14; TRBD2 might be the D (5 bases). Trimming took 1 base from V and 3 from J, leaving 13 bases between them. CDR1 and CDR2 (germline): SGHDN, FVKESK. CDR3 length: 15 residues. In DNA form, the CDR3 reads TGTGCCAGCAGCCAAGCTTTGGGGAGAGTCTACGAGCAGTACTTC. Protein product: CASSQALGRVYEQYF.

The V and J genes are TRBV6-2 or TRBV6-3 and TRBJ1-2; D not certain. This CDR3 spans 13 amino acids. Germline V gene data show CDR1 as MNHEY and CDR2 as SVGEGT. V lost 3 bases and J 3 bases, leaving 8 bases between the germline ends. As DNA, the CDR3 is TGTGCCAGCAGTTATATTCGGGACTATGGCTACACCTTC. Translated: CASSYIRDYGYTF.

The rearrangement links TRBV7-2 to TRBJ2-5, with 10 bases that match TRBD2. Germline CDR1 reads SGHTA; CDR2 reads FQGNSA. This CDR3 is built from 17 residues. Trimming cost V 4 bases and J 1 base; bases outside gene matches: 9. CDR3 in DNA: TGTGCCAGCAGCTCCGTAGCGGGAGGAACCTCCCAAGAGACCCAGTACTTC. Protein: CASSSVAGGTSQETQYF.

This chain uses TRBV3-1 (or the pseudogene TRBV3-2) with TRBJ1-5; D possibly corresponds to TRBD1 (6 bases). Between the trimmed V and J ends, which lost 2 bases and 3 bases, there was a span of 8 bases. CDR3 size: 14 residues. Germline V lookup: CDR1 LGHDT, CDR2 YNNKEL (reference sequence). In DNA form, the CDR3 reads TGTGCCAGCAGCCAACAGGGGAACAATCAGCCCCAGCATTTT. This encodes CASSQQGNNQPQHF.

The V gene is TRBV7-2, the J gene TRBJ2-3; 9 nucleotides line up with TRBD2. Germline CDR1 SGHTA, CDR2 FQGNSA. The V gene end was trimmed by 5 bases and the J gene end by 1 base; junction bases not matched to a gene: 4. The CDR3 runs to 15 residues. CDR3 region: CASSTRLAGTDTQYF. Written as DNA, the CDR3 is TGTGCCAGCAGCACCAGACTAGCGGGCACAGATACGCAGTATTTT.

The chain recombines TRBV20-1 with TRBJ2-3, with a tentative D call TRBD2 (5 bases). The CDR3 is 14 residues long. Germline assignment: CDR1 DFQATT and CDR2 SNEGSKA (reference sequence). Between the trimmed V and J ends, which lost 3 bases and 2 bases, there was a span of 12 bases. For the CDR3, the DNA is TGCAGTGCTAGTTGGAGCGGCTACACAGATACGCAGTATTTT. Translating gives CSASWSGYTDTQYF.

CDR3 residues: CASSSGAVSGELFF. The CDR3 bases are TGTGCCAGCAGCTCCGGCGCGGTATCCGGGGAGCTGTTTTTT. The chain carries TRBV11-2 and TRBJ2-2; D unclear. The V gene lost 4 bases and the J gene lost 6 bases, with 12 bases spanning the gap. The CDR3 spans 14 residues. Germline CDR1 reads SGHAT; CDR2 reads FQNNGV.

This sequence joins TRBV4-2 and TRBJ2-7; 9 positions match TRBD2. In germline, CDR1 is LGHNA, CDR2 YNFKEQ. Losses at the gene ends were 1 base for V and 12 bases for J; bases not matched to a gene: 13. This CDR3 spans 15 amino acids. The CDR3 here is CASSQGPPTSGTLYF. The CDR3 region has the DNA TGTGCCAGCAGCCAAGGGCCCCCGACTAGCGGAACCCTGTACTTC.

This rearrangement joins TRBV5-4 to TRBJ2-1; 7 positions match TRBD2. In germline, CDR1 is SGHNT, CDR2 YYREEE (reference sequence). V trimming: 1 base; J trimming: 5 bases; junction bases outside the gene matches: 3. This CDR3 is built from 14 residues. The DNA for the CDR3 is TGTGCCAGCAGCTTGAGCCTAGCGGACAATGAGCAGTTCTTC. It translates to CASSLSLADNEQFF.

The chain has TRBV21-1 and TRBJ1-6; TRBD1 is the table's D call, not checked against the DNA. TRBV21-1 is recorded as a pseudogene. The CDR3 is 16 residues long. CDR3 residues: CASTAKGTGDNSPLHF. DNA for the CDR3: TGTGCCAGCACCGCAAAGGGTACAGGGGATAATTCACCCCTCCACTTT.

This clone has just one count. This chain joins TRBV6-1 and TRBJ1-2; 11 nucleotides match TRBD1. The CDR3 has 17 residues. V lost 4 bases, J lost 7 bases, and 14 bases stayed unmatched. From germline, CDR1 is MNHNS and CDR2 SASEGT. The CDR3 nucleotides are TGTGCCAGCAGTGGGGAAAGGGACAGGGGGTTGGCAAGTGGCTACACCTTC. Its protein is CASSGERDRGLASGYTF.

This clone came up a few times. The rearrangement joins TRBV21-1 to TRBJ1-2; the table's TRBD1 call for D was not verified on the DNA. TRBV21-1 has pseudogene status. This CDR3 comprises 14 residues. DNA of the CDR3: TGTGCCAGCAGCCAACAGGGTGAGATCTTTGGCTACACCTTC. This encodes CASSQQGEIFGYTF.

The chain has TRBV30 and TRBJ1-3; 7 bases map to TRBD1. Trimming at V came to 2 bases and at J to 0 bases, leaving 7 bases not matched to a gene. Germline assignment: CDR1 GTSNPN and CDR2 SVGIG (reference sequence). CDR3 length equals 16 residues. The CDR3 reads CAWSLGQDHSGNTIYF. DNA for the CDR3: TGTGCCTGGAGTCTTGGACAGGACCACTCTGGAAACACCATATATTTT. The full variable domain, its missing parts supplied by reference TRBV30 and TRBJ1-3, is SQTIHQWPATLVQPVGSPLSLECTVEGTSNPNLYWYRQAAGRGLQLLFYSVGIGQISSEVPQNLSASRPQDRQFILSSKKLLLSDSGFYLCAWSLGQDHSGNTIYFGEGSWLTVV.

The rearrangement uses TRBV2 and TRBJ1-4, with TRBD1 as a possible D gene (5 bases). V was cut by 6 bases and J by 7 bases, with 9 bases left in between. Germline V lookup: CDR1 SNHLY, CDR2 FYNNEI. The CDR3 totals 12 residues. This CDR3 is CASSQGSEKLFF. CDR3 nucleotide sequence: TGTGCCAGCAGCCAGGGCAGTGAAAAACTGTTTTTT. Full variable domain (outside the CDR3, taken from reference TRBV2 and TRBJ1-4): EPEVTQTPSHQVTQMGQEVILRCVPISNHLYFYWYRQILGQKVEFLVSFYNNEISEKSEIFDDQFSVERPDGSNFTLKIRSTKLEDSAMYFCASSQGSEKLFFGSGTQLSVL.

V gene TRBV6-6 combines with J gene TRBJ1-4; 9 nucleotides agree with TRBD1. Germline-derived CDR1 and CDR2 are MNHNY and SVGAGI (reference sequence). The CDR3 runs to 18 residues. The junction had 18 bases not matched to a gene; V was cut back by 5 bases and J by 8 bases. CDR3 protein: CASSRYRTGAPLEEKLFF. As DNA, the CDR3 is TGTGCCAGCAGTCGATACAGGACAGGGGCGCCCTTGGAGGAAAAACTGTTTTTT.

This clone was counted only a few times. The V and J genes are TRBV2 and TRBJ1-6, with 8 bases matching TRBD1. Germline assignment: CDR1 SNHLY and CDR2 FYNNEI. The CDR3 runs to 14 residues. With V trimmed by 5 bases and J by 9 bases, 6 bases remained unmatched. The CDR3: CASSLGQGASPLHF. Here the CDR3 DNA reads TGTGCCAGCAGTTTAGGACAGGGAGCTTCACCCCTCCACTTT.

The V gene is TRBV7-8, the J gene TRBJ1-5; 8 bases map to TRBD1. Germline assignment: CDR1 SGHVS and CDR2 FQNEAQ. Trimming at V came to 3 bases and at J to 6 bases, leaving 7 bases not matched to a gene. The CDR3 is 15 amino acids. The CDR3 nucleotides read TGTGCCAGCAGCTTGAGACAGGGGAGTGGTCAGCCCCAGCATTTT. Residues: CASSLRQGSGQPQHF.

The chain recombines TRBV7-3 with TRBJ1-2, with TRBD1 matching 8 bases. The CDR3 runs to 14 residues. Trimming removed 5 bases from V and 8 bases from J; junction bases left unmatched: 10. Germline CDR1 SGHTA, CDR2 FQGTGA. The CDR3 region is CASSNIPGGGGYTF. The CDR3 nucleotides are TGTGCCAGCAGCAACATCCCAGGGGGCGGGGGCTACACCTTC.

This chain uses TRBV5-5 with TRBJ1-4; D might be TRBD1 (5 bases). CDR3 size: 20 residues. The germline V gene has CDR1 SGHKS and CDR2 YYEKEE (reference sequence). The V end lost 4 bases, the J end lost 0 bases, and 25 bases lay between the germline ends. The CDR3 protein is CASSRHLQQAEDATNEKLFF. In DNA, the CDR3 is TGTGCCAGCAGCCGTCACCTCCAACAGGCGGAAGACGCAACTAATGAAAAACTGTTTTTT.

This clone was seen only once. The chain joins TRBV7-2 to TRBJ2-4; 11 bases map to TRBD2. The junction had 4 bases not matched to a gene; V was cut back by 5 bases and J by 4 bases. In germline, CDR1 is SGHTA, CDR2 FQGNSA. There are 15 residues in the CDR3. CDR3 sequence (DNA): TGTGCCAGCAGCCCCCGACTAGCGGGAAAAAACATTCAGTACTTC. Its translation is CASSPRLAGKNIQYF.

V usage is TRBV25-1 and J usage is TRBJ1-1; TRBD1 matches 10 bases. This CDR3 region has 15 residues. Per the germline V gene, CDR1 is MGHDK and CDR2 is SYGVNS. Unmatched junction bases numbered 10, after V lost 5 bases and J lost 7 bases. Written as DNA, the CDR3 is TGTGCCAGCAGTATGGGACAGGGGAGGGAGAATGAAGCTTTCTTT. It encodes CASSMGQGRENEAFF.

V usage is TRBV7-8 and J usage is TRBJ2-5; 7 bases line up with TRBD1. V shed 1 base, J shed 2 bases, and the junction held 4 bases outside the gene matches. This CDR3 comprises 15 residues. The germline CDR1 and CDR2 sequences are SGHVS and FQNEAQ. Written as DNA, the CDR3 is TGTGCCAGCAGCTTAGTAAGGGACAGACAAGAGACCCAGTACTTC. Protein product: CASSLVRDRQETQYF.

The V and J genes are TRBV7-3 and TRBJ1-1; TRBD1 might be the D (5 bases). Per the germline V gene, CDR1 is SGHTA and CDR2 is FQGTGA. CDR3 size: 14 residues. Trimming left V 4 bases short and J 0 bases short, with 9 bases between. In DNA form, the CDR3 reads TGTGCCAGCAGCTCGACAGACATGAACACTGAAGCTTTCTTT. Its protein is CASSSTDMNTEAFF.

The chain has TRBV6-2 or TRBV6-3 and TRBJ2-2; the D gene is possibly TRBD2 (5 bases). The V end was cut by 5 bases, the J end by 1 base, with 14 bases between. Germline V gene lookup returns CDR1 MNHEY and CDR2 SVGEGT. CDR3 length equals 16 residues. CDR3 sequence reads: CASSSGLSLNTGELFF. Written as DNA, the CDR3 is TGTGCCAGCAGTAGCGGCTTATCTTTGAACACCGGGGAGCTGTTTTTT.

The rearrangement links TRBV5-5 to TRBJ2-5, with D tentatively TRBD2 (5 bases). V was shortened by 1 base and J by 2 bases, with 6 bases between the two germline ends. The length of the CDR3 is 13 residues. Germline-derived CDR1 and CDR2 are SGHKS and YYEKEE (reference sequence). The CDR3 sequence is CASSLRTQETQYF. The CDR3 bases are TGTGCCAGCAGCTTGAGGACTCAAGAGACCCAGTACTTC.

CDR3 protein: CASRSGGANTEAFF. CDR3 nucleotides: TGTGCCAGCAGGTCAGGGGGCGCGAACACTGAAGCTTTCTTT. This chain joins TRBV28 and TRBJ1-1, with 8 bases that match TRBD1. V shed 6 bases and J 1 base; nucleotides not matched to a gene: 4. CDR3 length: 14 amino acids. From germline, CDR1 is MDHEN and CDR2 SYDVKM.